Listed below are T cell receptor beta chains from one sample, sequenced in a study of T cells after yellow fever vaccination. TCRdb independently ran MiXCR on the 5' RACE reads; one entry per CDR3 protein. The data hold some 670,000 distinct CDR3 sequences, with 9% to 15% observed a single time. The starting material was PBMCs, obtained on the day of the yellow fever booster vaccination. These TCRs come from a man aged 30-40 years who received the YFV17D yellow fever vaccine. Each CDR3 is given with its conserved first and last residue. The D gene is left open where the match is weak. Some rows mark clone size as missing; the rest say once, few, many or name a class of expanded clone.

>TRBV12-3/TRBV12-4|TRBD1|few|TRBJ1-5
TGTGCCAGCAGAGGGGGACAGGGGGCAGGTCAGCCCCAGCATTTT
CASRGGQGAGQPQHF
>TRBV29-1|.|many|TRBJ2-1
TGCAGCGTTGAAGATCACTCAGATGAGCAGTTCTTC
CSVEDHSDEQFF
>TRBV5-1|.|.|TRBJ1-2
TGCGCCAGCAGCCCGTGGGATACCGATTACGATGGCTACACCTTC
CASSPWDTDYDGYTF
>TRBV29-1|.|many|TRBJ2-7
TGCAGCGTTGAGGCCCAGGTCGGCTACGAGCAGTACTTC
CSVEAQVGYEQYF
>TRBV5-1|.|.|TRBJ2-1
TGCGCCAGCAGCTTGTTACGGGCGGATGAGCAGTTCTTC
CASSLLRADEQFF
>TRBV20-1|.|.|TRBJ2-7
TGCAGTGCTAGCGGGGACTTCTTAGGGAAGGTCTACGAGCAGTACTTC
CSASGDFLGKVYEQYF
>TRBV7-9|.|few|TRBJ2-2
TGTGCCAGCAGTCGGGCTCTTTCGAACACCGGGGAGCTGTTTTTT
CASSRALSNTGELFF
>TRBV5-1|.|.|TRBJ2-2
TGCGCCAGCAGCTTGTCGTTAGTCGGGGTCGGGGAGCTGTTTTTT
CASSLSLVGVGELFF
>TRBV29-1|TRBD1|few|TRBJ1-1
TGCAGCGTATACAGGGGGGACACTGAAGCTTTCTTT
CSVYRGDTEAFF
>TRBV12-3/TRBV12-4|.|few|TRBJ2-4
TGTGCCAGCAGTTTAGATGGGGCCCTTCGGTTGCGGTACTTC
CASSLDGALRLRYF
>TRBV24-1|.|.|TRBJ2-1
TGTGCCACCAGTGCAGGACAGTACAATGAGCAGTTCTTC
CATSAGQYNEQFF
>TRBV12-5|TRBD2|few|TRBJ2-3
TGTGCTAGTGGTAGACCGGGACTATCCTCCGGTCCCCTTATTAGCACAGATACGCAGTATTTT
CASGRPGLSSGPLISTDTQYF
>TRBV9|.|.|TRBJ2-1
TGTGCCAGCAGCACGGGGGGCCGGGGTGAGCAGTTCTTC
CASSTGGRGEQFF
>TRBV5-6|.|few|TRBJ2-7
TGTGCCAGCAGCTTGCAGGGCCCGCAGTACTTC
CASSLQGPQYF
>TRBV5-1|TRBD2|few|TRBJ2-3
TGCGCCAGCAGCACAAGCGGGAGTCGTACAGATACGCAGTATTTT
CASSTSGSRTDTQYF
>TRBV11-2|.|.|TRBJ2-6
TGTGCCAGCAGCTCGATCACTACCGGGGTCTCTACTGGGGCCAACGTCCTGACTTTC
CASSSITTGVSTGANVLTF
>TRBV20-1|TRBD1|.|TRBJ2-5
TGCAGTGTCCAACAGACAGGGGTTGAGACCCAGTACTTC
CSVQQTGVETQYF
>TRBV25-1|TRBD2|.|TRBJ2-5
TGTGCCAGCAGTTGGGGGGGATTTGCGGACCAAGAGACCCAGTACTTC
CASSWGGFADQETQYF
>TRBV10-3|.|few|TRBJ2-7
TGTGCCATCAGGGGAGGGGGGACATCCCCCTACGAGCAGTACTTC
CAIRGGGTSPYEQYF
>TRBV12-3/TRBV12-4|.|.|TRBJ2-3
TGTGCCAGCAGTCCCGGGCTAGCGCCTTCTAGCACAGATACGCAGTATTTT
CASSPGLAPSSTDTQYF
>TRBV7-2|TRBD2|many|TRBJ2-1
TGTGCCAGCAGCTTAGTACTCCGCGGGAGTCTCGATGAGCAGTTCTTC
CASSLVLRGSLDEQFF
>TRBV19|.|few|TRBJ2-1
TGTGCCAGTAGTATAGGACGGGCTAGCCGAGGGGAGCAGTTCTTC
CASSIGRASRGEQFF
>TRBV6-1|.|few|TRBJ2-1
TGTGCCAGCAGTCTCCGAGAGGGCGCCAATGAGCAGTTCTTC
CASSLREGANEQFF
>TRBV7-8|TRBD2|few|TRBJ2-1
TGTGCCAGCAGCTTCTCCGGACTAGCGGATCTCCAGGATGAGCAGTTCTTC
CASSFSGLADLQDEQFF
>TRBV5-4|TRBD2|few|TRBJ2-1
TGTGCCAGCAGCTCCGTGGCGGGAGACCCCTACAATGAGCAGTTCTTC
CASSSVAGDPYNEQFF
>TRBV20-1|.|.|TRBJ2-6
TGCAGTCTAGGCGTCCTGACTTTC
CSLGVLTF
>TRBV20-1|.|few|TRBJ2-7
TGCAGTGCTAGAGATCCCAGTCCCAGCTCCTACGAGCAGTACTTC
CSARDPSPSSYEQYF
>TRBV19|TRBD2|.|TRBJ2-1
TGTGCCAGTAGTACAATGGCCGGGACTAGCTCAGATGAGCAGTTCTTC
CASSTMAGTSSDEQFF
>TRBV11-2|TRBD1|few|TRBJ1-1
TGTGCCAGCAGCCGTGAACAGGGGATCTCCGAGGCTTTCTTT
CASSREQGISEAFF
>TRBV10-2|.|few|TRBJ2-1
TGCGCCAGCAAGAGAGAGAGCTCCTACAATGAGCAGTTCTTC
CASKRESSYNEQFF
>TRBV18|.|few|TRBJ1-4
TGTGCCAGCTCACCCCAGCACATCAGAACTAATGAAAAACTGTTTTTT
CASSPQHIRTNEKLFF
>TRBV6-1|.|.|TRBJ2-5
TGTGCCAGCAGCCTAGTTTGGTCGCCCGTGAAGACCCAGTACTTC
CASSLVWSPVKTQYF
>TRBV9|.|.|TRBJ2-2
TGTGCCAGCAGCGTTCCCCAGGAGATGAACACCGGGGAGCTGTTTTTT
CASSVPQEMNTGELFF
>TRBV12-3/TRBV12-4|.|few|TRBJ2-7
TGTGCCAGCAGTTTGAGAGGGGTTCCCTACGAGCAGTACTTC
CASSLRGVPYEQYF
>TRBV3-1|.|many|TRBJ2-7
TGTGCCAGCAGCCAAGTCAGTGGGAATCAATACGAGCAGTACTTC
CASSQVSGNQYEQYF
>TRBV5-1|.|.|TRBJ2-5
TGCGCCAGCAGCCTCTCCGGGGCGTACCAAGAGACCCAGTACTTC
CASSLSGAYQETQYF
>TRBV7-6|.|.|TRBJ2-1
TGTGCCAGCAGCTTAGCGCAAGGAGCGGAGCAGTTCTTC
CASSLAQGAEQFF
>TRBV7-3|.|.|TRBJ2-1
TGTGCCAGCAGCTTCGGACGAGAATACAATGAGCAGTTCTTC
CASSFGREYNEQFF
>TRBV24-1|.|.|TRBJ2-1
TGTGCCACCGGGACGCAGAACTACAATGAGCAGTTCTTC
CATGTQNYNEQFF
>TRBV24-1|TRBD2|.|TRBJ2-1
TGTGCCACCAGTGGCGGGACTAGAGTCAATGAGCAGTTCTTC
CATSGGTRVNEQFF
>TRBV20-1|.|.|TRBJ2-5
TGCAGTGCTAGTACCCGAAGCTCTCAAGAGACCCAGTACTTC
CSASTRSSQETQYF
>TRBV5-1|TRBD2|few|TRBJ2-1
TGCGCCAGCAGCTTGATTGCGGGAGCTTATACGGTACAAAGGGATGAGCAGTTCTTC
CASSLIAGAYTVQRDEQFF
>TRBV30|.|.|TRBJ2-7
TGTGCCTGGAGGTGGGGGCCCACGGTCAACGAGCAGTACTTC
CAWRWGPTVNEQYF
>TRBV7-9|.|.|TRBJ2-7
TGTGCCAGCAGCTTCAAACAGGGTCCCTACTTC
CASSFKQGPYF
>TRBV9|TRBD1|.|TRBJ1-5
TGTGCCAGCGACAGGGAAAACGATAGCAATCAGCCCCAGCATTTT
CASDRENDSNQPQHF
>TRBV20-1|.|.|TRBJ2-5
TGCAGTGCAAAAAGGACAGTTCAAGAGACCCAGTACTTC
CSAKRTVQETQYF
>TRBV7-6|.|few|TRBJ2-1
TGTGCCAGCAGCGCCGTCAAGGGTTCCTACAATGAGCAGTTCTTC
CASSAVKGSYNEQFF
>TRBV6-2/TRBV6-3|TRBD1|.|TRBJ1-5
TGTGCCAGCAGTTATCGTCAGGGGGACCCTTGGGGCAATCAGCCCCAGCATTTT
CASSYRQGDPWGNQPQHF
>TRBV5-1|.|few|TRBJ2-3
TGCGCCAGCAGCCGGACCGGAGGAGGGGCAGATACGCAGTATTTT
CASSRTGGGADTQYF
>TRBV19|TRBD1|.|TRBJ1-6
TGTGCCAGTAGTCTAAGGGGGCCGGAATCCTATAATTCACCCCTCCACTTT
CASSLRGPESYNSPLHF
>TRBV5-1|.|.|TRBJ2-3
TGCGCCAGCAGCTTGGTTTGGGGCGTCACAGATACGCAGTATTTT
CASSLVWGVTDTQYF
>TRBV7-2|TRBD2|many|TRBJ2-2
TGTGCCAGCAGCTCGACCCGGACTAGCGTCATCACCGGGGAGCTGTTTTTT
CASSSTRTSVITGELFF
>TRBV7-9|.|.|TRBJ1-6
TGTGCCAGCACCCCTGGGGCAGAGTATAATTCACCCCTCCACTTT
CASTPGAEYNSPLHF